Listed below are T cell receptor beta chains from one sample, sequenced in a study of monozygotic twins with cystic fibrosis. Sequencing used immunoSEQ multiplex PCR; TCRdb keeps in-frame clones, though not all of them. The sample lists about 35,000 clones; approximately 67% were seen once. Material: blood. These TCRs come from a girl between 10 and 17 years old with cystic fibrosis. Both conserved end residues are part of each CDR3. A D gene is named only where the DNA matches it firmly. The size field is filled for only some rows; it gives once, few, many or a size class.

clone size: few
J gene: TRBJ1-3
V gene: TRBV5-4
D gene: NA
CDR3 protein: CASSPGRSGGNTIYF
CDR3 DNA: TGTGCCAGCAGCCCGGGCCGGTCGGGTGGAAACACCATATATTTT

clone size: NA
J gene: TRBJ2-5
V gene: TRBV5-4
D gene: TRBD2
CDR3 protein: CASSTGAGDIETQYF
CDR3 DNA: TGTGCCAGCAGCACAGGAGCGGGAGATATAGAGACCCAGTACTTC

clone size: NA
J gene: TRBJ2-1
V gene: TRBV10-3
D gene: NA
CDR3 protein: CAISDAGSYNEQFF
CDR3 DNA: TGTGCCATCAGTGATGCGGGTTCCTACAATGAGCAGTTCTTC

clone size: NA
J gene: TRBJ2-2
V gene: TRBV7-2
D gene: NA
CDR3 protein: CASSLLNTGELFF
CDR3 DNA: TGTGCCAGCAGCCTCCTAAACACCGGGGAGCTGTTTTTT

clone size: NA
J gene: TRBJ1-2
V gene: TRBV6-1
D gene: TRBD1
CDR3 protein: CASTVWTGAGGYTF
CDR3 DNA: TGTGCCAGCACCGTATGGACAGGGGCGGGAGGCTACACCTTC

clone size: NA
J gene: TRBJ1-1
V gene: TRBV18
D gene: NA
CDR3 protein: CASSPGLWEQETTEAFF
CDR3 DNA: TGTGCCAGCTCACCAGGTTTATGGGAACAAGAAACGACTGAAGCTTTCTTT

clone size: NA
J gene: TRBJ2-1
V gene: TRBV4-1
D gene: NA
CDR3 protein: CASSQVGGHYNEQFF
CDR3 DNA: TGCGCCAGCAGCCAAGTTGGAGGCCACTACAATGAGCAGTTCTTC

clone size: NA
J gene: TRBJ2-7
V gene: TRBV29-1
D gene: TRBD1
CDR3 protein: CSVEIYLDRREQYF
CDR3 DNA: TGCAGCGTTGAAATCTATCTGGACAGGCGGGAGCAGTACTTC

clone size: NA
J gene: TRBJ1-4
V gene: TRBV5-6
D gene: TRBD1
CDR3 protein: CASSADRSGVREKLFF
CDR3 DNA: TGTGCCAGCAGCGCGGACAGGTCGGGAGTCCGGGAAAAACTGTTTTTT

clone size: NA
J gene: TRBJ1-3
V gene: TRBV7-9
D gene: NA
CDR3 protein: CASSPLGGSGNTIYF
CDR3 DNA: TGTGCCAGCAGCCCCTTAGGGGGCTCTGGAAACACCATATATTTT

clone size: NA
J gene: TRBJ1-2
V gene: TRBV4-3
D gene: NA
CDR3 protein: CASSQDIAGGYGYTF
CDR3 DNA: TGCGCCAGCAGCCAAGATATCGCGGGGGGCTATGGCTACACCTTC

clone size: NA
J gene: TRBJ2-3
V gene: TRBV7-2
D gene: NA
CDR3 protein: CASSFGSGPEGDTQYF
CDR3 DNA: TGTGCCAGCAGCTTTGGTAGCGGCCCTGAGGGGGATACGCAGTATTTT

clone size: NA
J gene: TRBJ2-5
V gene: TRBV2
D gene: TRBD1
CDR3 protein: CASRVPGQGGTQYF
CDR3 DNA: TGTGCCAGCAGGGTCCCGGGACAGGGTGGGACCCAGTACTTC

clone size: NA
J gene: TRBJ2-1
V gene: TRBV9
D gene: TRBD2
CDR3 protein: CASSSVTSGSLYEQFF
CDR3 DNA: TGTGCCAGCAGCTCCGTTACTAGCGGGAGTCTCTATGAGCAGTTCTTC

clone size: NA
J gene: TRBJ2-1
V gene: TRBV18
D gene: NA
CDR3 protein: CASSPFVAEKLSSYNEQFF
CDR3 DNA: TGTGCCAGCTCACCATTTGTGGCGGAAAAATTGAGCTCCTACAATGAGCAGTTCTTC

clone size: NA
J gene: TRBJ2-5
V gene: TRBV27
D gene: NA
CDR3 protein: CASHYGGTQYF
CDR3 DNA: TGTGCCAGCCACTACGGGGGGACCCAGTACTTC

clone size: NA
J gene: TRBJ1-2
V gene: TRBV10-3
D gene: NA
CDR3 protein: CAISELKGRDYGYTF
CDR3 DNA: TGTGCCATCAGTGAATTGAAGGGACGGGACTATGGCTACACCTTC

clone size: NA
J gene: TRBJ2-1
V gene: TRBV7-9
D gene: TRBD2
CDR3 protein: CASSFVTSGYNEQFF
CDR3 DNA: TGTGCCAGCAGCTTTGTGACTAGCGGTTACAATGAGCAGTTCTTC

clone size: NA
J gene: TRBJ2-2
V gene: TRBV29-1
D gene: NA
CDR3 protein: CSVVEGVTGELFF
CDR3 DNA: TGCAGCGTTGTCGAGGGAGTAACCGGGGAGCTGTTTTTT

clone size: NA
J gene: TRBJ1-3
V gene: TRBV4-3
D gene: NA
CDR3 protein: CASSQDRVSGNTIYF
CDR3 DNA: TGCGCCAGCAGCCAAGACAGAGTCTCTGGAAACACCATATATTTT

clone size: NA
J gene: TRBJ2-1
V gene: TRBV4-1
D gene: TRBD2
CDR3 protein: CASSPGVSGRSEQFF
CDR3 DNA: TGCGCCAGCAGCCCAGGTGTTAGCGGGAGAAGTGAGCAGTTCTTC

clone size: NA
J gene: TRBJ2-1
V gene: TRBV10-3
D gene: NA
CDR3 protein: CAISESTLASYNEQFF
CDR3 DNA: TGTGCCATCAGTGAGTCGACACTAGCTTCCTACAATGAGCAGTTCTTC

clone size: NA
J gene: TRBJ2-3
V gene: TRBV27
D gene: TRBD2
CDR3 protein: CASSVWRERADTQYF
CDR3 DNA: TGTGCCAGCAGTGTGTGGCGGGAGAGGGCAGATACGCAGTATTTT

clone size: NA
J gene: TRBJ2-2
V gene: TRBV4-3
D gene: TRBD2
CDR3 protein: CASSQASGPAAGELFF
CDR3 DNA: TGCGCCAGCAGCCAAGCTAGCGGCCCGGCGGCAGGGGAGCTGTTTTTT

clone size: NA
J gene: TRBJ2-2
V gene: TRBV29-1
D gene: NA
CDR3 protein: CSARSTTGELFF
CDR3 DNA: TGCAGCGCCCGCTCTACCACCGGGGAGCTGTTTTTT

clone size: NA
J gene: TRBJ2-4
V gene: TRBV9
D gene: TRBD1
CDR3 protein: CASSVGQGRGNIQYF
CDR3 DNA: TGTGCCAGCAGCGTCGGACAGGGGAGGGGGAACATTCAGTACTTC

clone size: few
J gene: TRBJ1-1
V gene: TRBV20-1
D gene: NA
CDR3 protein: CSARWGTEAFF
CDR3 DNA: TGCAGTGCCAGATGGGGCACTGAAGCTTTCTTT

clone size: NA
J gene: TRBJ2-1
V gene: TRBV5-1
D gene: NA
CDR3 protein: CASSRGYREQFF
CDR3 DNA: TGCGCCAGCAGTCGGGGGTATAGGGAGCAGTTCTTC

clone size: once
J gene: TRBJ2-5
V gene: TRBV4-2
D gene: TRBD1
CDR3 protein: CASSQRFGTGGRDETQYF
CDR3 DNA: TGTGCCAGCAGCCAGAGGTTTGGGACAGGGGGACGGGACGAGACCCAGTACTTC

clone size: NA
J gene: TRBJ1-2
V gene: TRBV28
D gene: NA
CDR3 protein: CASTHNPISYGYTF
CDR3 DNA: TGTGCCAGCACCCACAACCCCATTTCCTATGGCTACACCTTC

clone size: NA
J gene: TRBJ2-1
V gene: TRBV21-1
D gene: NA
CDR3 protein: CASTPVGTSDAEQFF
CDR3 DNA: TGTGCCAGCACCCCTGTAGGGACTAGCGATGCTGAGCAGTTCTTC

clone size: NA
J gene: TRBJ1-3
V gene: TRBV30
D gene: TRBD1
CDR3 protein: CAWSNYYGTGGTGNTIYF
CDR3 DNA: TGTGCCTGGAGTAACTACTACGGGACAGGGGGGACTGGAAACACCATATATTTT

clone size: NA
J gene: TRBJ2-3
V gene: TRBV29-1
D gene: TRBD2
CDR3 protein: CSVEGSGRVWGTDTQYF
CDR3 DNA: TGCAGCGTTGAAGGTAGCGGGAGGGTTTGGGGCACAGATACGCAGTATTTT

clone size: NA
J gene: TRBJ2-2
V gene: TRBV27
D gene: NA
CDR3 protein: CASCSFPGSRANTGELFF
CDR3 DNA: TGTGCCAGCTGCTCCTTTCCCGGTTCCCGGGCTAACACCGGGGAGCTGTTTTTT

clone size: NA
J gene: TRBJ1-5
V gene: TRBV7-9
D gene: TRBD1
CDR3 protein: CASSDGTGFNQPQHF
CDR3 DNA: TGTGCCAGCAGCGACGGGACAGGGTTCAATCAGCCCCAGCATTTT

clone size: NA
J gene: TRBJ1-2
V gene: TRBV21-1
D gene: NA
CDR3 protein: CASSQRQGEPYGYTF
CDR3 DNA: TGTGCCAGCAGCCAAAGACAGGGGGAACCCTATGGCTACACCTTC

clone size: NA
J gene: TRBJ1-1
V gene: TRBV4-3
D gene: TRBD1
CDR3 protein: CASSQEVIRTGPNTEAFF
CDR3 DNA: TGCGCCAGCAGCCAAGAAGTAATCAGGACAGGGCCTAACACTGAAGCTTTCTTT

clone size: once
J gene: TRBJ2-7
V gene: TRBV25-1
D gene: TRBD2
CDR3 protein: CARGRRTSGSKEQYF
CDR3 DNA: TGTGCCAGGGGACGTAGGACTAGCGGGAGTAAGGAGCAGTACTTC

clone size: NA
J gene: TRBJ2-3
V gene: TRBV30
D gene: TRBD2
CDR3 protein: CASTSGSSTDTQYF
CDR3 DNA: TGTGCCTCAACTAGCGGGAGTAGCACAGATACGCAGTATTTT

clone size: few
J gene: TRBJ2-3
V gene: TRBV6-4
D gene: TRBD2
CDR3 protein: CASSPTSGRTDTQYF
CDR3 DNA: TGTGCCAGCAGTCCGACTAGCGGGAGGACAGATACGCAGTATTTT

clone size: few
J gene: TRBJ2-5
V gene: TRBV30
D gene: NA
CDR3 protein: CAWSRRGWAQYF
CDR3 DNA: TGTGCCTGGAGTAGGAGGGGTTGGGCCCAGTACTTC

clone size: NA
J gene: TRBJ1-2
V gene: TRBV27
D gene: TRBD1
CDR3 protein: CASSPGTGDGYTF
CDR3 DNA: TGTGCCAGCAGTCCCGGGACAGGGGACGGCTACACCTTC

clone size: NA
J gene: TRBJ1-2
V gene: TRBV7-2
D gene: NA
CDR3 protein: CASSLVIGGGYTF
CDR3 DNA: TGTGCCAGCAGCTTAGTGATAGGAGGGGGCTACACCTTC

clone size: once
J gene: TRBJ1-2
V gene: TRBV2
D gene: TRBD1
CDR3 protein: CASSADRFNYGYTF
CDR3 DNA: TGTGCCAGCAGCGCGGACAGGTTTAACTATGGCTACACCTTC

clone size: NA
J gene: TRBJ2-3
V gene: TRBV29-1
D gene: NA
CDR3 protein: CSDRTLFKPTDTQYF
CDR3 DNA: TGCAGCGACCGGACCCTATTCAAACCCACAGATACGCAGTATTTT

clone size: NA
J gene: TRBJ2-7
V gene: TRBV27
D gene: NA
CDR3 protein: CASRPQVPTYEQYF
CDR3 DNA: TGTGCCAGCCGCCCCCAGGTACCTACCTACGAGCAGTACTTC

clone size: NA
J gene: TRBJ2-7
V gene: TRBV7-2
D gene: NA
CDR3 protein: CASSLVVSAVPYEQYF
CDR3 DNA: TGTGCCAGCAGCTTAGTAGTGTCGGCGGTCCCCTACGAGCAGTACTTC

clone size: NA
J gene: TRBJ2-7
V gene: TRBV6-5
D gene: NA
CDR3 protein: CARGWGAYEQYF
CDR3 DNA: TGTGCCAGGGGGTGGGGGGCGTACGAGCAGTACTTC

clone size: few
J gene: TRBJ1-5
V gene: TRBV27
D gene: NA
CDR3 protein: CASSPPGGNQPQHF
CDR3 DNA: TGTGCCAGCAGTCCCCCAGGGGGCAATCAGCCCCAGCATTTT

clone size: once
J gene: TRBJ2-3
V gene: TRBV19
D gene: NA
CDR3 protein: CASSIQGEASTDTQYF
CDR3 DNA: TGTGCCAGTAGTATACAGGGTGAGGCTAGCACAGATACGCAGTATTTT

clone size: NA
J gene: TRBJ2-1
V gene: TRBV9
D gene: NA
CDR3 protein: CASSVQGTYNEQFF
CDR3 DNA: TGTGCCAGCAGCGTACAGGGGACCTACAATGAGCAGTTCTTC

clone size: NA
J gene: TRBJ2-7
V gene: TRBV5-1
D gene: NA
CDR3 protein: CASSLISGEQYF
CDR3 DNA: TGCGCCAGCAGCTTGATTTCGGGCGAGCAGTACTTC

clone size: NA
J gene: TRBJ2-7
V gene: TRBV7-2
D gene: TRBD2
CDR3 protein: CASSLTIAGGGPYEQYF
CDR3 DNA: TGTGCCAGCAGCCTGACTATAGCGGGAGGAGGACCCTACGAGCAGTACTTC